Given below is one T cell receptor beta chain in context. The antigen is not known. These data belong to a study of regulatory T cells in long-lasting Graves disease. CDR1 is LNHNV, CDR2 YYDKDF, per germline (reference sequence). CDR3 length: 14 amino acids. The V and J ends lost 4 bases and 3 bases respectively, with 12 bases between them. Construction of the TCR beta libraries employed iRepertoire HTBI primers in conjunction with Arm-PCR of CDR3 regions. TCRdb reanalysed the multiplex PCR reads using MiXCR and keeps one entry per CDR3 protein. The sample lists 450,000 to 650,000 distinct CDR3 sequences, 15% to 20% seen once, with 20% to 25% in the top ten. Time point described: newly diagnosed GD, antithyroid drugs for less than 3 months. Following extraction of RNA from PBMCs, that RNA was used to make the TCR library. The patients were drawn from one endocrinology department in Xi'an, China. With EDTA tubes as the receptacles, about 8.1 milliliters of peripheral blood were drawn.

Broader study findings: Patients whose Graves' disease persisted exhibited lower TCR diversity than those newly diagnosed.

The same specimen was also included in a second study, on T cells in Graves' hyperthyroidism and ophthalmopathy. That investigation notes: First-round RT-PCR targeting the TCR CDR3 was performed with the HTBI primer set.

This receptor was obtained from a middle-aged woman with Graves disease. The J gene is TRBJ1-1, the V gene TRBV15; D call uncertain. Sequenced material: peripheral blood mononuclear cells (PBMCs), taken at new diagnosis, from a patient treated with antithyroid drugs. CDR3 sequence: CATSKSTWDTEAFF. The CDR3 DNA is TGTGCCACCAGCAAATCGACATGGGACACTGAAGCTTTCTTT. Based on the CDR3 plus reference TRBV15 and TRBJ1-1, the full variable domain is DAMVIQNPRYQVTQFGKPVTLSCSQTLNHNVMYWYQQKSSQAPKLLFHYYDKDFNNEADTPDNFQSRRPNTSFCFLDIRSPGLGDTAMYLCATSKSTWDTEAFFGQGTRLTVV.